This is a list of T cell receptor beta chains from one sample in a study of T cell changes during pregnancy in multiple sclerosis. Produced via immunoSEQ multiplex PCR; TCRdb's table is partial and in-frame only. The sample consists of fewer than 85,000 clones, about 90% of them appearing once. Here the sequenced sample was peripheral blood, taken in the first trimester of pregnancy. These receptors originate from a female donor in good health, enrolled as a control in a pregnancy study. CDR3s include the opening cysteine and the closing phenylalanine or tryptophan. D genes are given only for firm matches. The listing skips clone size in some rows; elsewhere it reads once, few, many or a size class.

CDR3	DNA	D	V	J	size
CASSVGSLEAFF	TGTGCCAGTAGTGTCGGGTCGCTTGAAGCTTTCTTT	NA	TRBV19	TRBJ1-1	few
CAISESGGRREAFF	TGTGCCATCAGTGAGTCAGGGGGACGGAGGGAAGCTTTCTTT	NA	TRBV10-3	TRBJ1-1	NA
CASRLYFSSNQPQHF	TGCGCCAGCAGACTATATTTTTCTAGCAATCAGCCCCAGCATTTT	NA	TRBV4-1	TRBJ1-5	NA
CASNNLAGVYNEQFF	TGTGCCAGTAATAACCTAGCGGGAGTTTACAATGAGCAGTTCTTC	TRBD2	TRBV19	TRBJ2-1	NA
CASSISPPARASTDTQYF	TGTGCCAGTAGTATTAGCCCGCCGGCTCGTGCTAGCACAGATACGCAGTATTTT	NA	TRBV19	TRBJ2-3	NA
CASRGAGTYGYTF	TGTGCCAGCAGAGGGGCAGGGACTTATGGCTACACCTTC	NA	TRBV27	TRBJ1-2	NA
CASSFLGGAYNEQFF	TGTGCCAGCAGCTTCTTAGGGGGGGCCTACAATGAGCAGTTCTTC	NA	TRBV7-6	TRBJ2-1	NA
CASSPAGGTYEQYF	TGTGCCAGCAGCCCCGCGGGGGGGACCTACGAGCAGTACTTC	TRBD2	TRBV4-2	TRBJ2-7	NA
CASELQGQSETQYF	TGTGCCAGCGAACTACAGGGACAATCAGAGACCCAGTACTTC	NA	TRBV28	TRBJ2-5	NA
CASSIFADTQYF	TGTGCCAGCAGTATTTTCGCAGATACGCAGTATTTT	NA	TRBV28	TRBJ2-3	NA
CAWRRDTYRSYEQYF	TGTGCCTGGAGACGTGACACCTACAGGAGCTACGAGCAGTACTTC	NA	TRBV30	TRBJ2-7	NA
CASSSSTGNEQFF	TGTGCCAGCAGTTCCTCCACAGGGAACGAGCAGTTCTTC	NA	TRBV6-5	TRBJ2-1	once
CSGTGTSWYGGEQFF	TGCAGCGGAACTGGGACTAGCTGGTACGGGGGTGAGCAGTTCTTC	TRBD2	TRBV29-1	TRBJ2-1	NA
CASSLVREADTQYF	TGTGCCAGCAGCTTAGTGCGGGAGGCAGATACGCAGTATTTT	TRBD2	TRBV7-8	TRBJ2-3	NA
CASSPDTTGSNTGELFF	TGTGCCAGCTCGCCTGATACGACAGGGTCGAACACCGGGGAGCTGTTTTTT	TRBD1	TRBV18	TRBJ2-2	NA
CASTPRYWTGKGEQYF	TGTGCCAGCACCCCAAGGTATTGGACAGGGAAAGGCGAGCAGTACTTC	TRBD1	TRBV28	TRBJ2-7	NA
CASSFGPRDEQFF	TGTGCCAGCAGTTTTGGTCCGCGGGATGAGCAGTTCTTC	NA	TRBV27	TRBJ2-1	NA
CASSFSDTYEQYF	TGTGCCAGCAGTTTTTCAGATACCTACGAGCAGTACTTC	NA	TRBV28	TRBJ2-7	NA
CASSATPGQGPYEQYF	TGCGCCAGCAGCGCTACCCCGGGACAGGGCCCCTACGAGCAGTACTTC	TRBD1	TRBV5-1	TRBJ2-7	once
CASSIVRTRGANVLTF	TGTGCCAGTAGTATCGTCCGAACCCGGGGGGCCAACGTCCTGACTTTC	NA	TRBV19	TRBJ2-6	NA
CASSFRSYNEQFF	TGTGCCAGCAGTTTCCGGAGCTACAATGAGCAGTTCTTC	NA	TRBV28	TRBJ2-1	NA
CASSLGVREGLSGELFF	TGTGCCAGCAGCTTAGGGGTGCGGGAGGGCCTGTCCGGGGAGCTGTTTTTT	TRBD2	TRBV7-6	TRBJ2-2	NA
CTSSQGAHGGYSPLHF	TGCACCAGCAGCCAAGGAGCTCATGGGGGCTATTCACCCCTCCACTTT	NA	TRBV1	TRBJ1-6	once
CASSVDFGGNIYNEQFF	TGTGCCAGCAGCGTAGATTTCGGCGGGAACATCTACAATGAGCAGTTCTTC	NA	TRBV9	TRBJ2-1	NA
CASSSIWGGIAYGYTF	TGTGCCAGCAGTTCAATCTGGGGGGGGATTGCCTATGGCTACACCTTC	NA	TRBV27	TRBJ1-2	once
CASSRAGVNEQFF	TGTGCCAGCAGCCGAGCCGGGGTCAATGAGCAGTTCTTC	NA	TRBV7-2	TRBJ2-1	NA
CASSGEGGYTGELFF	TGTGCCAGCAGTGGGGAAGGGGGCTACACCGGGGAGCTGTTTTTT	TRBD1	TRBV6-1	TRBJ2-2	NA
CASSTAGTSGYEQYF	TGTGCCAGCAGCACCGCCGGGACTAGCGGGTACGAGCAGTACTTC	TRBD2	TRBV7-9	TRBJ2-7	NA
CASSLDQGVEQYF	TGTGCCAGCAGCTTAGACCAGGGTGTCGAGCAGTACTTC	NA	TRBV7-8	TRBJ2-7	NA
CASSSWRASASYNEQFF	TGTGCCAGCAGCTCTTGGCGTGCTAGCGCTTCCTACAATGAGCAGTTCTTC	NA	TRBV13	TRBJ2-1	NA
CASSPLAGGPVNEQFF	TGCGCCAGCAGCCCCTTAGCGGGAGGGCCGGTAAATGAGCAGTTCTTC	TRBD2	TRBV5-1	TRBJ2-1	NA
CASSVPSGGSYGYTF	TGTGCCAGCAGCGTGCCTTCAGGGGGGAGCTATGGCTACACCTTC	TRBD1	TRBV9	TRBJ1-2	NA